These 25 T cell receptor beta chains share one sample of origin, sequenced in a study of T cell repertoires in cytomegalovirus infection. TCRdb analysed the reads with MiXCR anew, one entry per CDR3 protein. The data contain 200,000 or so distinct CDR3 sequences, around 40% of them singletons. Their antigens are not known. The sample was CD8+ T cells from cultured PBMCs, taken from culture after CMV antigen stimulation. The receptors here all came from a human donor in good health (CMV status not recorded). Some clones in this sample may be carry-over from other donors' samples.

The genes are TRBV4-1 and TRBJ1-2; TRBD1 is a possible D gene (5 bases). V was cut by 3 bases and J by 3 bases, with 11 bases left in between. The germline V gene has CDR1 MGHRA and CDR2 YSYEKL. This CDR3 comprises 14 residues. CDR3 sequence (DNA): TGCGCCAGCAGCCACCTGACGGGGGACTATGGCTACACCTTC. Translated, it gives CASSHLTGDYGYTF.

This clonotype was recorded a few times. The V and J genes are TRBV11-2 and TRBJ1-5; D gene uncertain. Germline CDR1 SGHAT, CDR2 FQNNGV. Trimming took off 4 bases at V and 3 bases at J, with 13 bases between the two ends. This CDR3 region has 15 residues. The CDR3 loop reads CASSSSTGANQPQHF. In nucleotides, the CDR3 is TGTGCCAGCAGCTCCAGCACGGGAGCCAATCAGCCCCAGCATTTT.

This clonotype was recorded a few times. The rearrangement links TRBV7-9 to TRBJ2-5; D may be TRBD2 (6 bases). The CDR3 runs 13 residues. CDR1 is SEHNR, CDR2 FQNEAQ, per germline (reference sequence). Trimming removed 3 bases at V and 5 bases at J, with 10 bases between. CDR3 region: CASSLAGKETQYF. The DNA of the CDR3 is TGTGCCAGCAGCTTGGCGGGGAAGGAGACCCAGTACTTC. Looking up the rest from reference TRBV7-9 and TRBJ2-5 gives the full variable domain: DTGVSQNPRHKITKRGQNVTFRCDPISEHNRLYWYRQTLGQGPEFLTYFQNEAQLEKSRLLSDRFSAERPKGSFSTLEIQRTEQGDSAMYLCASSLAGKETQYFGPGTRLLVL.

This clonotype was seen a handful of times. In DNA, the CDR3 is TGTGCCAGCAGCTTAGCGGCAACTAATGAAAAACTGTTTTTT. Its protein is CASSLAATNEKLFF. The chain couples TRBV11-2 to TRBJ1-4, with D uncertain. V was shortened by 1 base and J by 0 bases, with 3 bases between the two germline ends. The V gene's germline CDR1 is SGHAT and CDR2 FQNNGV. The length of the CDR3 is 14 residues.

The genes are TRBV28 and TRBJ1-4, with 7 bases lining up with TRBD1. Germline assignment: CDR1 MDHEN and CDR2 SYDVKM. The CDR3 totals 16 residues. Trimming at V came to 4 bases and at J to 7 bases, leaving 12 bases not matched to a gene. The CDR3 loop reads CASSSPRGRRGEKLFF. The CDR3 DNA reads TGTGCCAGCAGTTCGCCTAGGGGGCGAAGGGGTGAAAAACTGTTTTTT. The whole variable domain, filled in from reference TRBV28 and TRBJ1-4, reads DVKVTQSSRYLVKRTGEKVFLECVQDMDHENMFWYRQDPGLGLRLIYFSYDVKMKEKGDIPEGYSVSREKKERFSLILESASTNQTSMYLCASSSPRGRRGEKLFFGSGTQLSVL.

The chain recombines TRBV7-9 with TRBJ2-1, with D hard to call. V was clipped by 3 bases and J by 0 bases, with 6 bases between them. The CDR3 length is 14 residues. Per the germline V gene, CDR1 is SEHNR and CDR2 is FQNEAQ (reference sequence). Here the CDR3 reads CASSFIGSYNEQFF. Written as DNA, the CDR3 is TGTGCCAGCAGCTTTATTGGCTCCTACAATGAGCAGTTCTTC.

This clonotype has a single count. The chain couples TRBV29-1 to TRBJ1-2; 10 bases align to TRBD1. V lost 5 bases and J lost 8; bases outside the gene matches: 5. Germline V CDR1 and CDR2: SQVTM, ANQGSEA. The CDR3 totals 12 residues. Here the CDR3 reads CSVPGTGDGYTF. The CDR3 DNA is TGCAGCGTTCCCGGGACAGGGGACGGCTACACCTTC.

The chain links TRBV6-5 to TRBJ1-1; tentatively, D is TRBD1 (5 bases). This CDR3 contains 13 residues. Germline assignment: CDR1 MNHEY and CDR2 SVGAGI. Trimming stripped 0 bases from V and 6 bases from J, with 8 bases between. In DNA, the CDR3 is TGTGCCAGCAGTTACTCCGGGGGAGCTGAAGCTTTCTTT. It translates to CASSYSGGAEAFF.

The chain employs TRBV7-6 and TRBJ2-7; perhaps TRBD1 as D (6 bases). Between the trimmed V and J ends, which lost 5 bases and 3 bases, there was a span of 11 bases. This CDR3 spans 13 amino acids. The V gene's germline CDR1 is SGHVS and CDR2 FNYEAQ. CDR3 DNA: TGTGCCAGCAGCAAGGACAGCCTCTACGAGCAGTACTTC. It translates to CASSKDSLYEQYF. The variable domain in full, with the rest retrieved from reference TRBV7-6 and TRBJ2-7, is GAGVSQSPRYKVTKRGQDVALRCDPISGHVSLYWYRQALGQGPEFLTYFNYEAQQDKSGLPNDRFSAERPEGSISTLTIQRTEQRDSAMYRCASSKDSLYEQYFGPGTRLTVT.

This clonotype showed up just a few times. The chain joins TRBV29-1 to TRBJ2-7; D unclear. CDR3 length equals 13 residues. Germline CDR1 reads SQVTM; CDR2 reads ANQGSEA. Trimming removed 2 bases at V and 7 bases at J, with 15 bases between. As DNA, the CDR3 is TGCAGCGTTGAATCCGACGGCCCTGGGGAGCAGTACTTC. Translating it yields CSVESDGPGEQYF.

This clonotype has just one count. The chain links TRBV2 to TRBJ2-4; TRBD1 aligns across 7 bases. Germline CDR1 is SNHLY and CDR2 is FYNNEI. V lost 6 bases, J lost 4 bases, and 6 bases stayed unmatched. The CDR3 is made up of 14 amino acids. CDR3 residues: CASRTGTDKNIQYF. DNA for the CDR3: TGTGCCAGCAGAACCGGGACAGATAAAAACATTCAGTACTTC.

This clonotype was observed a handful of times. The chain is built from TRBV7-8 and TRBJ1-2; maybe TRBD1 (6 bases). CDR1 and CDR2 from the germline V gene are SGHVS and FQNEAQ. V shed 5 bases and J shed 3 bases, with 19 bases lying between them. CDR3 length: 16 residues. CDR3 protein: CASSVVGGRLYYGYTF. Here the CDR3 DNA reads TGTGCCAGCAGCGTTGTGGGGGGCAGGCTGTACTATGGCTACACCTTC.

The chain employs TRBV7-6 and TRBJ2-1; weak D call: TRBD2 (5 bases). V dropped 2 bases and J dropped 9 bases, with 11 bases sitting between them. This CDR3 is 13 amino acids long. Germline values: CDR1 SGHVS, CDR2 FNYEAQ. The CDR3 spells CASSLSDYGEQFF. The CDR3, as DNA: TGTGCCAGCAGCTTATCAGACTACGGTGAGCAGTTCTTC. The whole variable domain, remainder taken from reference TRBV7-6 and TRBJ2-1, is GAGVSQSPRYKVTKRGQDVALRCDPISGHVSLYWYRQALGQGPEFLTYFNYEAQQDKSGLPNDRFSAERPEGSISTLTIQRTEQRDSAMYRCASSLSDYGEQFFGPGTRLTVL.

The chain joins TRBV7-9 to TRBJ2-1, with a weak D call TRBD2 (6 bases). CDR3 length: 18 amino acids. Per the germline V gene, CDR1 is SEHNR and CDR2 is FQNEAQ (reference sequence). V shed 5 bases and J shed 2 bases, with 22 bases lying between them. For the CDR3, the DNA is TGTGCCAGCAGCCCCGTCCCTTATAGCGGCGACCCCTACAATGAGCAGTTCTTC. It is translated as CASSPVPYSGDPYNEQFF.

J is TRBJ1-1 and V is TRBV7-9; a possible D gene is TRBD1 (6 bases). The CDR3 covers 14 residues. CDR1 and CDR2 from the germline V gene are SEHNR and FQNEAQ (reference sequence). The V end was cut by 4 bases, the J end by 6 bases, with 15 bases between. In DNA, the CDR3 is TGTGCCAGCAGCTCGGGGAGGACAGTCGCTGAAGCTTTCTTT. Residues: CASSSGRTVAEAFF.

This clonotype was recorded many times. The chain carries TRBV7-2 and TRBJ2-1; 8 nucleotides match TRBD2. J lost 3 bases, V lost 3 bases, and 7 bases had no gene match. The CDR3 extends over 16 amino acids. From germline, CDR1 is SGHTA and CDR2 FQGNSA. The chain's CDR3 is CASSFPGTSNYNEQFF. As DNA, the CDR3 is TGTGCCAGCAGCTTCCCCGGGACTAGTAACTACAATGAGCAGTTCTTC.

This clonotype appeared a few times. The rearrangement uses TRBV7-6 and TRBJ2-3; 10 bases map to TRBD2. Losses at the gene ends were 5 bases for V and 4 bases for J; bases not matched to a gene: 15. Germline V gene lookup returns CDR1 SGHVS and CDR2 FNYEAQ. This CDR3 contains 18 residues. The CDR3 coding sequence is TGTGCCAGCAGCGGAAGGCTAGCGGGAGTTCTGTCAGCAGATACGCAGTATTTT. As protein: CASSGRLAGVLSADTQYF.

V usage is TRBV20-1 and J usage is TRBJ2-7, with D maybe TRBD2 (5 bases). This CDR3 contains 15 residues. V lost 5 bases and J 4 bases, leaving 21 bases between the germline ends. Germline V gives CDR1 DFQATT, CDR2 SNEGSKA (reference sequence). CDR3 sequence: CSAPPAREWGYEQYF. CDR3 DNA: TGCAGTGCTCCCCCCGCGAGGGAGTGGGGTTACGAGCAGTACTTC.

The chain carries TRBV28 and TRBJ2-3; 7 bases align to TRBD1. Per the germline V gene, CDR1 is MDHEN and CDR2 is SYDVKM. The CDR3 runs to 16 residues. J was trimmed by 3 bases and V by 4 bases; bases with no gene match: 10. As DNA, the CDR3 is TGTGCCAGCAGTTGGACAGGCCGTTCGAGGACAGATACGCAGTATTTT. Translation gives CASSWTGRSRTDTQYF. Full variable domain (missing parts from reference TRBV28 and TRBJ2-3): DVKVTQSSRYLVKRTGEKVFLECVQDMDHENMFWYRQDPGLGLRLIYFSYDVKMKEKGDIPEGYSVSREKKERFSLILESASTNQTSMYLCASSWTGRSRTDTQYFGPGTRLTVL.

A few counts support this clonotype. The chain carries TRBV5-4 and TRBJ2-2; D remains unclear. Per the germline V gene, CDR1 is SGHNT and CDR2 is YYREEE (reference sequence). V dropped 0 bases and J dropped 3 bases, with 12 bases sitting between them. The CDR3 sequence is 16 residues long. This chain's CDR3 is CASSLGLGRDTGELFF. DNA for the CDR3: TGTGCCAGCAGCTTGGGACTGGGAAGAGACACCGGGGAGCTGTTTTTT.

The rearrangement uses TRBV7-8 and TRBJ2-3; 9 bases agree with TRBD2. The junction had 9 bases not matched to a gene; V was cut back by 5 bases and J by 3 bases. The CDR3 runs to 16 residues. The germline CDR1 and CDR2 sequences are SGHVS and FQNEAQ. CDR3 loop: CASSDPLAGVTDTQYF. The CDR3 DNA reads TGTGCCAGCAGCGACCCCTTAGCGGGGGTGACAGATACGCAGTATTTT.

The gene calls are TRBV11-2 and TRBJ2-1; no clear D gene. CDR3 length: 13 residues. CDR1 and CDR2 from the germline V gene are SGHAT and FQNNGV. Trimming removed 5 bases at V and 7 bases at J, with 12 bases between. CDR3 DNA sequence: TGTGCCAGCAGCAGCACCAGGAAGAATGAGCAGTTCTTC. Its translation is CASSSTRKNEQFF.

The chain is built from TRBV27 and TRBJ1-4; D gene unclear. The CDR3 is 15 amino acids. Germline-derived CDR1 and CDR2 are MNHEY and SMNVEV (reference sequence). V was clipped by 3 bases and J by 8 bases, with 16 bases between them. CDR3 nucleotide sequence: TGTGCCAGCAGTTTCGGACCGCGACTAGGAGAAAAACTGTTTTTT. Translation gives CASSFGPRLGEKLFF.

This clonotype was observed a few times. The rearrangement links TRBV29-1 to TRBJ2-7; D gene ambiguous. The germline CDR1 and CDR2 sequences are SQVTM and ANQGSEA. The CDR3 loop spans 13 amino acids. V lost 0 bases to trimming and J lost 7 bases, with 13 bases between them. CDR3 sequence: CSVEEPKVQEQYF. The CDR3 DNA sequence: TGCAGCGTTGAAGAACCTAAAGTCCAGGAGCAGTACTTC.

The chain employs TRBV6-1 and TRBJ2-7; a weak D match, TRBD1 (6 bases). CDR3 length: 18 residues. V shed 1 base and J shed 2 bases, with 21 bases lying between them. Germline values: CDR1 MNHNS, CDR2 SASEGT. CDR3 amino acids: CASSEGGDRQSPAYEQYF. CDR3 nucleotides: TGTGCCAGCAGTGAAGGAGGAGACAGGCAATCCCCAGCCTACGAGCAGTACTTC.